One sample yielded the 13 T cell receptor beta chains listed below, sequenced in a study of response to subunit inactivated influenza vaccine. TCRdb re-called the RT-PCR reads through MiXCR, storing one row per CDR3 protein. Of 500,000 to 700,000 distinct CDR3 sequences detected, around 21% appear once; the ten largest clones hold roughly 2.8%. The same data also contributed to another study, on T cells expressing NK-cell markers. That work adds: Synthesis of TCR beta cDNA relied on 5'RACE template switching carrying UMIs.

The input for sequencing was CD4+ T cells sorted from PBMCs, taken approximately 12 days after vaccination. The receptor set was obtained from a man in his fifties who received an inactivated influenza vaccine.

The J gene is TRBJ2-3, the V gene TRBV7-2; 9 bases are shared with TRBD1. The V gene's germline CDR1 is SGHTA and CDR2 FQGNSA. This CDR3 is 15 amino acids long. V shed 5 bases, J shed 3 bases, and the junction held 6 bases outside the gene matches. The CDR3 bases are TGTGCCAGCAGCAACGCCGGGACAGGGACAGATACGCAGTATTTT. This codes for CASSNAGTGTDTQYF. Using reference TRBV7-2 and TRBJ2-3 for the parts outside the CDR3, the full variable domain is GAGVSQSPSNKVTEKGKDVELRCDPISGHTALYWYRQSLGQGLEFLIYFQGNSAPDKSGLPSDRFSAERTGGSVSTLTIQRTQQEDSAVYLCASSNAGTGTDTQYFGPGTRLTVL.

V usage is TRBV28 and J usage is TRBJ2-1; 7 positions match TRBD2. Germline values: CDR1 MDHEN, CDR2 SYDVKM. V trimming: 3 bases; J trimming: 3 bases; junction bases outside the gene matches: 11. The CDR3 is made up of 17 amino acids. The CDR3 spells CASSFGVGRGGYNEQFF. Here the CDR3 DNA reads TGTGCCAGCAGTTTTGGAGTTGGGAGGGGAGGCTACAATGAGCAGTTCTTC.

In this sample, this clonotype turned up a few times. CDR3 coding DNA: TGCAGTGTGAAGACAGGGAACACTGAAGCTTTCTTT. Translated: CSVKTGNTEAFF. This chain connects TRBV20-1 to TRBJ1-1, with D possibly matching TRBD1 (6 bases). This CDR3 region has 12 residues. V lost 7 bases to trimming and J lost 1 base, with 10 bases between them. CDR1 is DFQATT, CDR2 SNEGSKA, per germline (reference sequence).

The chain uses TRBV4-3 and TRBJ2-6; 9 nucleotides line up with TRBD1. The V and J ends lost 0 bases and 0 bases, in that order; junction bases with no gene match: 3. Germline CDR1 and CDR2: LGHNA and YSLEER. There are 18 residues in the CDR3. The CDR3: CASSQEGQGYSGANVLTF. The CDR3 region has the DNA TGCGCCAGCAGCCAAGAGGGACAGGGCTACTCTGGGGCCAACGTCCTGACTTTC.

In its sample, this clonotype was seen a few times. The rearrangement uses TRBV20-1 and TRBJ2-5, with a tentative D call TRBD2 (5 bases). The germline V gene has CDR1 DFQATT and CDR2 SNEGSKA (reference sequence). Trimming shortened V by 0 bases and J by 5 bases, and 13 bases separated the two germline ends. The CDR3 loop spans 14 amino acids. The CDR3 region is CSAREAEQWETQYF. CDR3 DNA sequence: TGCAGTGCTAGAGAAGCGGAACAATGGGAGACCCAGTACTTC.

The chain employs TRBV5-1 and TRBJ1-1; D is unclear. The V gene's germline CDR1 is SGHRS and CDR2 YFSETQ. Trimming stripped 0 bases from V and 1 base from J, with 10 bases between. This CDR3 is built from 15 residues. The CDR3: CASSLDDSGNTEAFF. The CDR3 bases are TGCGCCAGCAGCTTGGACGACTCAGGGAACACTGAAGCTTTCTTT.

CDR3: CASSYDGQVNTEAFF. The CDR3 DNA reads as TGCGCCAGCAGCTATGATGGACAGGTGAACACTGAAGCTTTCTTT. The chain is built from TRBV5-1 and TRBJ1-1; TRBD1 aligns across 7 bases. The CDR3 contains 15 residues. J lost 0 bases, V lost 3 bases, and 5 bases had no gene match. The germline V gene has CDR1 SGHRS and CDR2 YFSETQ.

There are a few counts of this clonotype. In DNA form, the CDR3 reads TGTGCCAGCACCGCGACAGGGACCTACAATGAGCAGTTCTTC. As protein: CASTATGTYNEQFF. This chain links TRBV12-3 or TRBV12-4 with TRBJ2-1; 7 nucleotides align to TRBD1. The CDR3 contains 14 residues. With 7 bases clipped from V and 2 bases from J, the junction kept 5 bases outside the gene matches.

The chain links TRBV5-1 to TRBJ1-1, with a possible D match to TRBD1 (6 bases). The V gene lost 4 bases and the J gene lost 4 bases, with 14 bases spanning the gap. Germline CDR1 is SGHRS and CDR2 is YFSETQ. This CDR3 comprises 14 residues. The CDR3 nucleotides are TGCGCCAGCAGCGATGGGGGCGGGGGCACTGAAGCTTTCTTT. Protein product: CASSDGGGGTEAFF.

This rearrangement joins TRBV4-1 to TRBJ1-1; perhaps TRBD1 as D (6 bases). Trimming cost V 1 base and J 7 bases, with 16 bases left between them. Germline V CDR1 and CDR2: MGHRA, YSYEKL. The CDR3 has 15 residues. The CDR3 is CASSQALQGSGEAFF. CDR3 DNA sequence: TGCGCCAGCAGCCAAGCCCTACAGGGATCGGGTGAAGCTTTCTTT.

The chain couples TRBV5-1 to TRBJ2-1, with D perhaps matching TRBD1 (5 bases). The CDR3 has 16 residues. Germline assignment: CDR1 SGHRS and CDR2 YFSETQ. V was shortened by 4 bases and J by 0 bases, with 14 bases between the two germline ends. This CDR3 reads CASSPQGLGSYNEQFF. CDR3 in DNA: TGCGCCAGCAGCCCGCAGGGCCTTGGCTCCTACAATGAGCAGTTCTTC. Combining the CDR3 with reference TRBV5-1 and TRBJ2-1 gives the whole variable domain KAGVTQTPRYLIKTRGQQVTLSCSPISGHRSVSWYQQTPGQGLQFLFEYFSETQRNKGNFPGRFSGRQFSNSRSEMNVSTLELGDSALYLCASSPQGLGSYNEQFFGPGTRLTVL.

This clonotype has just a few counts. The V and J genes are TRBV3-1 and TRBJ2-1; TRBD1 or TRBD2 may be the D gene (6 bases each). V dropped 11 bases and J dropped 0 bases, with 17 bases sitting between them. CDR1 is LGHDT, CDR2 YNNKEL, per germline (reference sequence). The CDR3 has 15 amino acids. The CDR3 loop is CARGLGRSSYNEQFF. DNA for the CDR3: TGTGCCCGGGGGCTGGGGCGAAGCTCCTACAATGAGCAGTTCTTC.

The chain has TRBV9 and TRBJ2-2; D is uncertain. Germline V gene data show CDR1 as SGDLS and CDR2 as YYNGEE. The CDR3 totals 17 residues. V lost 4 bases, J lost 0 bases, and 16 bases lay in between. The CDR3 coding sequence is TGTGCCAGCAGCCCCCAGCCCGCGGCGGCGAACACCGGGGAGCTGTTTTTT. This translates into CASSPQPAAANTGELFF.